Below are 20 T cell receptor beta chains sequenced from a single sample in a study of graft-versus-host responses after intestinal transplantation. TCRdb's copy holds only in-frame clones and misses some; the assay was immunoSEQ multiplex PCR. The sample carries some 39,000 clones, about 90% recorded once. The specimen was PBMCs, collected roughly 270 days after transplant. The receptors stem from a human patient who received an intestinal transplant, so some T cells may come from the graft donor.

This chain joins TRBV6-1 and TRBJ1-3; D is unresolved. Trimming removed 5 bases from V and 4 bases from J, with 12 bases in between. This CDR3 spans 14 amino acids. Germline assignment: CDR1 MNHNS and CDR2 SASEGT. The CDR3 bases are TGTGCCAGCAGTCAGGACCGGTCGGGAAACACCATATATTTT. Its protein is CASSQDRSGNTIYF.

The V and J genes are TRBV18 and TRBJ2-5; 7 bases align to TRBD2. V was pared by 6 bases and J by 0 bases, with 13 bases of the junction left unmatched. CDR1 is KGHSH and CDR2 is LQKENI in the germline V gene. This CDR3 is built from 17 residues. For the CDR3, the DNA is TGTGCCAGCTCTCCGCGAGGCGGGGGTACTTACCAAGAGACCCAGTACTTC. It translates to CASSPRGGGTYQETQYF.

The CDR3 DNA reads TGTGCCAGCAGCTTAGCCCGAGGGGCGCACTGGGAAGCTTTCTTT. This encodes CASSLARGAHWEAFF. The chain combines TRBV7-8 with TRBJ1-1; D is possibly TRBD1 (5 bases). The CDR3 has 15 amino acids. Germline lookup yields CDR1 SGHVS and CDR2 FQNEAQ. Deletions cut 0 bases from V and 8 bases from J, with 16 bases between.

This rearrangement joins TRBV5-4 to TRBJ2-7; the D gene is possibly TRBD1 (5 bases). CDR1 is SGHNT and CDR2 is YYREEE in the germline V gene (reference sequence). Trimming removed 1 base from V and 1 base from J, with 9 bases in between. The CDR3 length is 14 residues. The CDR3 DNA follows: TGTGCCAGCAGCTTGACAGGCAGTTCCTACGAGCAGTACTTC. It translates to CASSLTGSSYEQYF.

The V gene is TRBV29-1, the J gene TRBJ1-2, with TRBD1 identical over 7 bases. The V gene's germline CDR1 is SQVTM and CDR2 ANQGSEA. The J segment lost 8 bases and the V segment lost 6 bases, leaving 6 bases of the junction unmatched. This CDR3 is built from 11 residues. The CDR3, as DNA: TGCAGCGTGGATCAGGGGGGGGGCTACACCTTC. Its translation: CSVDQGGGYTF.

This clone has a handful of counts. V usage is TRBV2 and J usage is TRBJ2-5; D unclear. V lost 3 bases to trimming and J lost 0 bases, with 5 bases between them. The CDR3 is 13 amino acids. Germline V lookup: CDR1 SNHLY, CDR2 FYNNEI. The DNA of the CDR3 is TGTGCCAGCAGTGACAGGTACCAAGAGACCCAGTACTTC. Protein product: CASSDRYQETQYF. The full variable domain, rest sourced from reference TRBV2 and TRBJ2-5, is EPEVTQTPSHQVTQMGQEVILRCVPISNHLYFYWYRQILGQKVEFLVSFYNNEISEKSEIFDDQFSVERPDGSNFTLKIRSTKLEDSAMYFCASSDRYQETQYFGPGTRLLVL.

J is TRBJ1-2 and V is TRBV30, with 8 bases fitting TRBD1. V lost 3 bases and J lost 5; bases outside the gene matches: 11. The CDR3 contains 15 residues. Germline lookup yields CDR1 GTSNPN and CDR2 SVGIG (reference sequence). This CDR3 reads CAWREDREPPYGYTF. CDR3 in DNA: TGTGCCTGGAGAGAGGACAGGGAACCCCCTTATGGCTACACCTTC.

CDR3 protein: CASTFRQIQETQYF. CDR3 coding DNA: TGTGCCAGCACCTTCCGACAGATCCAAGAGACCCAGTACTTC. The gene calls are TRBV5-8 and TRBJ2-5, with a tentative D call TRBD1 (5 bases). This CDR3 has 14 residues. The V gene lost 6 bases and the J gene lost 1 base, with 13 bases spanning the gap. CDR1 and CDR2 (germline): SGHTS, YDEGEE.

The V and J genes are TRBV6-6 and TRBJ1-2; 7 nucleotides match TRBD1. V shed 2 bases, J shed 4 bases, and the junction held 4 bases outside the gene matches. Germline assignment: CDR1 MNHNY and CDR2 SVGAGI (reference sequence). The CDR3 has 14 amino acids. The CDR3 reads CASSYKGGVYGYTF. CDR3 bases: TGTGCCAGCAGTTACAAAGGGGGCGTCTATGGCTACACCTTC.

This chain connects TRBV6-5 to TRBJ2-5, with 9 bases aligning to TRBD2. With V trimmed by 3 bases and J by 3 bases, 5 bases remained unmatched. The CDR3 covers 15 residues. Germline V CDR1 and CDR2: MNHEY, SVGAGI. For the CDR3, the DNA is TGTGCCAGCAGTTATTACATAGCGGGGGAAGAGACCCAGTACTTC. It specifies CASSYYIAGEETQYF.

This chain uses TRBV13 with TRBJ2-3, with D possibly TRBD1 on 5 matching bases. Trimming stripped 0 bases from V and 5 bases from J, with 6 bases between. This CDR3 has 13 amino acids. In germline, CDR1 is PRHDT, CDR2 FYEKMQ (reference sequence). For the CDR3, the DNA is TGTGCCAGCAGCTTAGGTAGGGGAGATACGCAGTATTTT. Its protein is CASSLGRGDTQYF.

The chain employs TRBV5-4 and TRBJ2-7; tentative D call: TRBD2 (7 bases). Trimming shortened V by 5 bases and J by 1 base, and 19 bases separated the two germline ends. Germline CDR1 SGHNT, CDR2 YYREEE (reference sequence). The CDR3 covers 16 residues. CDR3 in DNA: TGTGCCAGCAGAGGGGGGAGGGGCGAGCGGTCCTACGAGCAGTACTTC. Amino acid sequence: CASRGGRGERSYEQYF.

The CDR3 nucleotides read TGTGCCAGTAGCCGGGACAGCCTAAGTCAGCCCCAGCATTTT. Translating it yields CASSRDSLSQPQHF. The chain employs TRBV19 and TRBJ1-5, with 7 bases lining up with TRBD1. This CDR3 has 14 amino acids. J was trimmed by 6 bases and V by 6 bases; bases with no gene match: 8. Germline loops: CDR1 LNHDA, CDR2 SQIVND (reference sequence).

The chain links TRBV5-1 to TRBJ1-1; D unresolved. Trimming stripped 4 bases from V and 4 bases from J, with 11 bases between. Germline values: CDR1 SGHRS, CDR2 YFSETQ. There are 13 residues in the CDR3. The CDR3 bases are TGCGCCAGCAGCCCGCCGGGCAGCACTGAAGCTTTCTTT. Its translation: CASSPPGSTEAFF.

The CDR3 nucleotides read TGCGCCAGCAGCTTGGACCTGGACAGGGCTTGGGAGACCCAGTACTTC. Protein: CASSLDLDRAWETQYF. V usage is TRBV5-1 and J usage is TRBJ2-5; TRBD1 matches 8 bases. V lost 0 bases, J lost 5 bases, and 9 bases stayed unmatched. The CDR3 contains 16 residues. In germline, CDR1 is SGHRS, CDR2 YFSETQ.

This clone was seen a single time. J is TRBJ1-2 and V is TRBV20-1, with 8 bases matching TRBD1. The CDR3 loop spans 11 amino acids. Trimming cost V 5 bases and J 8 bases; bases outside gene matches: 4. The germline V gene encodes CDR1 DFQATT and CDR2 SNEGSKA (reference sequence). CDR3 region: CSASGGAGYTF. DNA of the CDR3: TGCAGTGCTTCAGGGGGCGCGGGCTACACCTTC.

This chain uses TRBV19 with TRBJ1-4; 8 nucleotides align to TRBD1. This CDR3 has 15 residues. CDR1 is LNHDA, CDR2 SQIVND, per germline (reference sequence). With V trimmed by 4 bases and J by 7 bases, 8 bases remained unmatched. The CDR3 loop reads CASSTRQGLSEKLFF. Written as DNA, the CDR3 is TGTGCCAGTAGTACCAGACAGGGGTTGAGTGAAAAACTGTTTTTT. Filled out from reference TRBV19 and TRBJ1-4, the complete variable domain reads DGGITQSPKYLFRKEGQNVTLSCEQNLNHDAMYWYRQDPGQGLRLIYYSQIVNDFQKGDIAEGYSVSREKKESFPLTVTSAQKNPTAFYLCASSTRQGLSEKLFFGSGTQLSVL.

This sequence joins TRBV2 and TRBJ2-5, with TRBD2 matching 14 bases. With V trimmed by 0 bases and J by 4 bases, 7 bases remained unmatched. The CDR3 is made up of 18 amino acids. CDR1 and CDR2 from the germline V gene are SNHLY and FYNNEI. CDR3 region: CASSEAGLAGGNGETQYF. As DNA, the CDR3 is TGTGCCAGCAGTGAAGCCGGACTAGCGGGGGGTAACGGAGAGACCCAGTACTTC.

The rearrangement joins TRBV19 to TRBJ2-7; 7 bases map to TRBD1. Germline loops: CDR1 LNHDA, CDR2 SQIVND (reference sequence). The CDR3 has 12 amino acids. V gave up 6 bases and J gave up 2 bases; unmatched junction bases: 1. CDR3: CASSDRAYEQYF. The DNA of the CDR3 is TGTGCCAGTAGCGACAGGGCCTACGAGCAGTACTTC.

This chain joins TRBV11-2 and TRBJ2-6; no clear D gene. Germline V lookup: CDR1 SGHAT, CDR2 FQNNGV. The CDR3 covers 18 residues. Trimming removed 8 bases at V and 2 bases at J, with 22 bases between. CDR3 amino acids: CASSPMAPLPTGANVLTF. DNA of the CDR3: TGTGCCAGCTCCCCGATGGCCCCCCTCCCCACTGGGGCCAACGTCCTGACTTTC.